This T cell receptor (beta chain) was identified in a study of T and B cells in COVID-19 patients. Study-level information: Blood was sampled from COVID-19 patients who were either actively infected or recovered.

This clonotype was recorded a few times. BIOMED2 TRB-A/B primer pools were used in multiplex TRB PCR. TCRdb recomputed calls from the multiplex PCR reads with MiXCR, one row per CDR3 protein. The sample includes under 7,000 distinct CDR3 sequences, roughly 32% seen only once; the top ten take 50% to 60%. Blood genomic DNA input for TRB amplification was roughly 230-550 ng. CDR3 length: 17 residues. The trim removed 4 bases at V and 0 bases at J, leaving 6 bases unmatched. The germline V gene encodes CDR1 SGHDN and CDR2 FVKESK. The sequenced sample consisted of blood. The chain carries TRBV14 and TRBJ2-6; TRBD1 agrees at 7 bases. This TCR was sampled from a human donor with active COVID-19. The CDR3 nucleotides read TGTGCCAGCAGCCCAGGGGGATTCCGCTCTGGGGCCAACGTCCTGACTTTC. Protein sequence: CASSPGGFRSGANVLTF.